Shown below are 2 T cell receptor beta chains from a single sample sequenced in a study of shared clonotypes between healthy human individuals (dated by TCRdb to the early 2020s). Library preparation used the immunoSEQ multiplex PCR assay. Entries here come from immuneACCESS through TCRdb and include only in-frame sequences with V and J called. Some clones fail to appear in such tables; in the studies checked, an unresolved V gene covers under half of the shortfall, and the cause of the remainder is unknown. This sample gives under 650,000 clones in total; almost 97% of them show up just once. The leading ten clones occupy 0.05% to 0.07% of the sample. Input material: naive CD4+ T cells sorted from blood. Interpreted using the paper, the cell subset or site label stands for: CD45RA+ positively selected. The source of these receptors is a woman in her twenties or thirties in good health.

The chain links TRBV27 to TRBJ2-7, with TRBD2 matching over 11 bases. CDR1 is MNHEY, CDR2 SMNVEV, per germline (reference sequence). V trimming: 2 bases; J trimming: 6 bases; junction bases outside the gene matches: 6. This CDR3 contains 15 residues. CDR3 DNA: TGTGCCAGCAGTTTAAGTGGCCTAGCGGGAGGCGAGCAGTACTTC. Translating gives CASSLSGLAGGEQYF.

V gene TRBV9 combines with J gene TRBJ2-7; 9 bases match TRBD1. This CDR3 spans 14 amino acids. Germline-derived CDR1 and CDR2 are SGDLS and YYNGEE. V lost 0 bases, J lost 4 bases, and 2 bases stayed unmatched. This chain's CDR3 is CASSVGDRGYEQYF. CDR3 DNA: TGTGCCAGCAGCGTAGGAGACAGGGGGTACGAGCAGTACTTC.